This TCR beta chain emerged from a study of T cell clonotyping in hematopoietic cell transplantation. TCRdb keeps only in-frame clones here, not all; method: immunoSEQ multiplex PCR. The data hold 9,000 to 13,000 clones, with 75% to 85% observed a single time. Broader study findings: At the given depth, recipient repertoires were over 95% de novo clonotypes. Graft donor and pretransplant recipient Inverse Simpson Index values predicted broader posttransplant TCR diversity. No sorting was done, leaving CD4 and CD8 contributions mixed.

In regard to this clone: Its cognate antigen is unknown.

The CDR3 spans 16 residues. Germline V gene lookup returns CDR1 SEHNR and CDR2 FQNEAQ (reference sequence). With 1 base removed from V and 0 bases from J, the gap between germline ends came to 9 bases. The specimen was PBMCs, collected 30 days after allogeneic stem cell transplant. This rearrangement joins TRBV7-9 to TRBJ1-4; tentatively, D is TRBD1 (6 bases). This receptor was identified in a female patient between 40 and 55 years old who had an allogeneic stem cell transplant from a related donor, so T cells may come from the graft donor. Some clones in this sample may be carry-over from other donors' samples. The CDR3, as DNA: TGTGCCAGCAGCTTAGGCAGGGGACCAACTAATGAAAAACTGTTTTTT. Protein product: CASSLGRGPTNEKLFF.